Detailed here is one T cell receptor (beta chain). Its antigen is not identified. These data originate in a study of cytomegalovirus exposure and HLA in healthy donors. Study context: Around 80 million unique TCR sequences came from HLA-typed donors in an early release.

Findings and limits, study-wide: A later analysis linked a missense DCLRE1C variant to TCR beta V- and J-gene trimming. Associated with cytomegalovirus, according to the listing, were 150 to 200 TCR beta chains.

This CDR3 is built from 15 residues. With 0 bases removed from V and 0 bases from J, the gap between germline ends came to 8 bases. Germline values: CDR1 SGHRS, CDR2 YFSETQ. Amplification used 60 Vbeta primers and 13 Jbeta primers. Original analysis: A later analysis counted approximately 80 million unique TCR beta chains, 10 million to 12 million shared. Clones were read by immunoSEQ multiplex PCR, and TCRdb kept only the in-frame ones, dropping some. V and J calls and clone size come straight from that table; D and trimming were deduced from the DNA. The sample yields 100,000 or so clones, roughly 76% seen once.

The sequencing input was PBMCs. J is TRBJ2-3 and V is TRBV5-1; D ambiguous. The sequence was collected from a man between 40 and 49 years old in good health and CMV-seronegative. The CDR3 sequence is CASSLVLDSTDTQYF. DNA for the CDR3: TGCGCCAGCAGCTTGGTTCTAGACAGCACAGATACGCAGTATTTT.